The rows below give T cell receptor beta chains drawn from one sample of a study of blood T cell repertoires in COVID-19. Measured with immunoSEQ multiplex PCR; TCRdb has only the in-frame clones, and not every one. There are nearly 90,000 clones in the sample; around 72% occur only once, and 13% to 15% lies in the top ten. Material: peripheral blood. These receptors were collected from a woman of 80 years or more with acute or convalescent COVID-19. Each CDR3 is given with its conserved first and last residue. A D gene is named only where the DNA matches it firmly.

d_gene	v_gene	j_gene	CDR3aa
.	TRBV28	TRBJ1-1	CASSTQTGVAEAFF
TRBD1	TRBV15	TRBJ1-5	CATSRDTGGRQPQHF
.	TRBV11-1	TRBJ1-6	CASSRTGGGNSPLHF
.	TRBV7-9	TRBJ1-2	CARRDNDGYTF
TRBD2	TRBV7-2	TRBJ2-4	CASTSRAGGLENIQYF
.	TRBV4-3	TRBJ1-4	CASSQEVGGNEKLFF
.	TRBV7-2	TRBJ2-4	CASSLKKGVKNIQYF
TRBD1	TRBV19	TRBJ2-7	CASSIGGQGAYEQYF
.	TRBV6-5	TRBJ1-1	CASSYRGYTEAFF
.	TRBV7-9	TRBJ1-1	CASSLPGEGTEAFF
.	TRBV18	TRBJ1-5	CASSPEAPSNQPQHF
TRBD1	TRBV10-3	TRBJ2-7	CAISDRDRAYEQYF
TRBD1	TRBV6-6	TRBJ1-1	CASSPGGNRNTEAFF
.	TRBV15	TRBJ1-1	CATSRLPSAGSFEAFF
.	TRBV5-1	TRBJ1-3	CASSLLPPVSSGNTIYF
.	TRBV7-2	TRBJ1-2	CASSVRDPLIYGYTF
TRBD2	TRBV5-1	TRBJ2-3	CASSSSRGGTDTQYF
.	TRBV10-3	TRBJ1-1	CAISARTPNTEAFF
TRBD1	TRBV2	TRBJ1-2	CASSEQRTGYSGGYTF
.	TRBV7-2	TRBJ2-5	CASSFRQNGPQETQYF
TRBD1	TRBV4-3	TRBJ1-2	CASSDRTGDYGYTF
.	TRBV30	TRBJ1-5	CAWSGRSNQPQHF
.	TRBV5-5	TRBJ1-2	CASSLAYGYTF
TRBD2	TRBV7-2	TRBJ2-7	CASSPGLAAYEQYF
.	TRBV7-9	TRBJ1-1	CASSLATASTEAFF
TRBD2	TRBV6-5	TRBJ2-2	CASSLAGVNTGELFF
.	TRBV5-4	TRBJ2-2	CASSARTGRVPGELFF
.	TRBV18	TRBJ2-5	CASSPRGSGQETQYF
.	TRBV6-5	TRBJ1-5	CASSYSQRNQPQHF
TRBD2	TRBV24-1	TRBJ2-5	CATSDTSGEETQYF
TRBD2	TRBV4-3	TRBJ2-1	CASSQGGLAVINEQFF
TRBD1	TRBV5-1	TRBJ1-1	CASRTGDTEAFF
.	TRBV5-1	TRBJ1-1	CASSLGQFGPEAFF
.	TRBV11-3	TRBJ2-2	CASSLDSTGELFF
.	TRBV5-6	TRBJ1-2	CASSLAGLGGGYTF
TRBD1	TRBV2	TRBJ1-2	CASTEDRINYGYTF
.	TRBV4-3	TRBJ2-5	CASSQVRRGRPQETQYF
TRBD2	TRBV7-2	TRBJ2-7	CASSFLAGDEQYF
TRBD2	TRBV7-9	TRBJ2-5	CASSPSGGGQETQYF
.	TRBV7-2	TRBJ1-1	CASSSSGSAFF